Below, 13 T cell receptor beta chains from the same sample are listed, as sequenced in a study of vaccination and CD4 T cells after COVID-19. These receptors have no known antigen. An Oncomine TCR Beta short-read assay was used to sequence the DNA from cultured CD4+ T cells. From the PCR reads, TCRdb called clonotypes with MiXCR, one entry per CDR3 protein. The sample holds over 15,000 distinct CDR3 sequences; less than 55% are singletons and the top ten take over 12%. Indicated treatment: roughly 11-day PBMC culture with coronavirus spike peptide pools or control peptides (ViraFEST assay). What was sequenced was CD4+ T cells from blood, cultured in vitro. These receptors all come from a human donor who had recovered from COVID-19.

This clonotype was counted between two and nine times. The V and J genes are TRBV28 and TRBJ1-4, with D maybe TRBD1 (6 bases). The germline V gene has CDR1 MDHEN and CDR2 SYDVKM. CDR3 length: 13 amino acids. The V end lost 8 bases, the J end lost 7 bases, and 14 bases lay between the germline ends. This chain's CDR3 is CASLGGGTEKLFF. CDR3 sequence (DNA): TGTGCCAGCCTTGGAGGGGGGACTGAAAAACTGTTTTTT.

The genes are TRBV20-1 and TRBJ2-1, with TRBD2 identical over 9 bases. CDR1 and CDR2 from the germline V gene are DFQATT and SNEGSKA (reference sequence). The CDR3 has 17 amino acids. J lost 3 bases, V lost 1 base, and 10 bases had no gene match. The CDR3 DNA reads as TGCAGTGCTAGAGTAGGCCTAGCGGGAAGGTTCTACAATGAGCAGTTCTTC. It specifies CSARVGLAGRFYNEQFF.

This clonotype was counted between two and nine times. The chain is built from TRBV7-8 and TRBJ1-2; D is perhaps TRBD1 (6 bases). Per the germline V gene, CDR1 is SGHVS and CDR2 is FQNEAQ. V lost 5 bases and J 6 bases, leaving 10 bases between the germline ends. The CDR3 is made up of 12 amino acids. CDR3 sequence reads: CASSRNRDGYTF. CDR3 coding DNA: TGTGCCAGCAGCCGTAACAGGGATGGCTACACCTTC.

This chain joins TRBV10-3 and TRBJ2-3; D is unresolved. This CDR3 has 14 residues. Germline V gene lookup returns CDR1 ENHRY and CDR2 SYGVKD. Trimming shortened V by 11 bases and J by 1 base, and 16 bases separated the two germline ends. DNA of the CDR3: TGTGCCTCCTCGACCGGCCGAGGCACAGATACGCAGTATTTT. Translation gives CASSTGRGTDTQYF.

V and J are TRBV2 and TRBJ2-4; maybe TRBD2 (6 bases). The V gene lost 8 bases and the J gene lost 1 base, with 12 bases spanning the gap. Germline V gene data show CDR1 as SNHLY and CDR2 as FYNNEI. The length of the CDR3 is 14 residues. The CDR3: CASGRGWAKNIQYF. The CDR3 DNA is TGTGCCAGCGGGCGGGGCTGGGCCAAAAACATTCAGTACTTC.

A few counts support this clonotype. V usage is TRBV7-4 and J usage is TRBJ1-5; 8 bases match TRBD1. The CDR3 contains 15 residues. Germline loops: CDR1 SGHVT, CDR2 SQSDAQ. J was trimmed by 0 bases and V by 3 bases; bases with no gene match: 1. The CDR3 reads CASSLGQDSNQPQHF. CDR3 in DNA: TGTGCCAGCAGCTTGGGACAGGATAGCAATCAGCCCCAGCATTTT. The full variable domain, in which reference TRBV7-4 and TRBJ1-5 provide the parts outside the CDR3, is GAGVSQSPRYKVAKRGRDVALRCDSISGHVTLYWYRQTLGQGSEVLTYSQSDAQRDKSGRPSGRFSAERPERSVSTLKIQRTEQGDSAVYLCASSLGQDSNQPQHFGDGTRLSIL.

This clonotype has only one observation. The J gene is TRBJ1-1, the V gene TRBV6-1; TRBD1 is a possible D gene (6 bases). CDR3 length equals 13 residues. V was pared by 5 bases and J by 11 bases, with 18 bases between. The germline CDR1 and CDR2 sequences are MNHNS and SASEGT. CDR3 sequence (DNA): TGTGCCAGCAGTACAAACAGGGAGCGGGTTGCTTTCTTT. It translates to CASSTNRERVAFF.

CDR3 in DNA: TGTGCCAGCAGCTCGGACAGGTTTTATGGCTACACCTTC. Protein sequence: CASSSDRFYGYTF. J is TRBJ1-2 and V is TRBV28, with 7 bases matching TRBD1. V lost 6 bases and J lost 5; bases outside the gene matches: 6. CDR1 MDHEN and CDR2 SYDVKM come from the germline V gene. The CDR3 is made up of 13 amino acids.

There are a few counts of this clonotype. The V gene is TRBV11-2, the J gene TRBJ1-2; D call uncertain. V dropped 5 bases and J dropped 1 base, with 8 bases sitting between them. CDR1 is SGHAT and CDR2 is FQNNGV in the germline V gene. CDR3 size: 13 residues. The chain's CDR3 is CASSPSLNYGYTF. CDR3 nucleotides: TGTGCCAGCAGCCCGTCCCTTAACTATGGCTACACCTTC.

V is TRBV19 and J is TRBJ1-5, with TRBD1 matching 8 bases. This CDR3 region has 17 residues. V trimming: 6 bases; J trimming: 4 bases; junction bases outside the gene matches: 14. CDR1 and CDR2 from the germline V gene are LNHDA and SQIVND (reference sequence). CDR3 nucleotides: TGTGCCAGTAGGGAAAACCTACGACAGGGGCGGAATCAGCCCCAGCATTTT. Amino acid sequence: CASRENLRQGRNQPQHF. Filled out from reference TRBV19 and TRBJ1-5, the complete variable domain reads DGGITQSPKYLFRKEGQNVTLSCEQNLNHDAMYWYRQDPGQGLRLIYYSQIVNDFQKGDIAEGYSVSREKKESFPLTVTSAQKNPTAFYLCASRENLRQGRNQPQHFGDGTRLSIL.

This clonotype was recorded a few times. The gene calls are TRBV6-5 and TRBJ2-4, with 10 positions matching TRBD1. The V and J ends lost 2 bases and 0 bases, in that order; junction bases with no gene match: 4. This CDR3 has 17 residues. Per germline, CDR1 MNHEY and CDR2 SVGAGI. The CDR3: CASSYGQGGLAKNIQYF. CDR3 sequence (DNA): TGTGCCAGCAGTTACGGACAGGGGGGACTAGCCAAAAACATTCAGTACTTC.

The chain combines TRBV2 with TRBJ1-5, with a tentative D call TRBD1 (6 bases). The V gene lost 6 bases and the J gene lost 2 bases, with 17 bases spanning the gap. CDR3 length equals 16 residues. Germline V gene sequence: CDR1 SNHLY, CDR2 FYNNEI. DNA of the CDR3: TGTGCCAGCAGCGCCCTCGGGGGCGGGGGCAATCAGCCCCAGCATTTT. Its protein is CASSALGGGGNQPQHF. The complete variable domain, with remaining parts taken from reference TRBV2 and TRBJ1-5, reads EPEVTQTPSHQVTQMGQEVILRCVPISNHLYFYWYRQILGQKVEFLVSFYNNEISEKSEIFDDQFSVERPDGSNFTLKIRSTKLEDSAMYFCASSALGGGGNQPQHFGDGTRLSIL.

The J gene is TRBJ1-1, the V gene TRBV6-1, with a tentative D call TRBD1 (5 bases). Germline V CDR1 and CDR2: MNHNS, SASEGT. V was clipped by 10 bases and J by 6 bases, with 18 bases between them. There are 13 residues in the CDR3. The CDR3 sequence is CATSDGALSEAFF. CDR3 coding DNA: TGTGCCACATCAGATGGGGCCCTATCTGAAGCTTTCTTT.